The 24 T cell receptor beta chains presented below share a single source sample, sequenced in a study of OX40 agonist ivuxolimab in advanced cancers. Generated by immunoSEQ multiplex PCR, the TCRdb table keeps only in-frame clones and is missing some. The sample holds about 20,000 clones, 90% to 95% seen once. The source was CD4+ or CD8+ T cells sorted from blood, collected in a trial of the OX40 agonist ivuxolimab. The source of these receptors is an adult with an advanced solid tumor such as melanoma, head and neck, liver or kidney cancer.

The chain links TRBV4-1 to TRBJ2-2, with 7 bases that match TRBD2. This CDR3 comprises 15 residues. The ends lost 6 bases at V and 4 bases at J; junction bases unmatched: 8. Germline V CDR1 and CDR2: MGHRA, YSYEKL. CDR3 region: CASSHRDYLTGELFF. The CDR3 nucleotides are TGCGCCAGCAGTCACCGGGACTACCTCACCGGGGAGCTGTTTTTT.

CDR3: CASSPEDSYEQYF. Written as DNA, the CDR3 is TGTGCCAGCTCACCAGAGGACAGTTACGAGCAGTACTTC. This chain connects TRBV18 to TRBJ2-7; D is perhaps TRBD1 (6 bases). Trimming took off 2 bases at V and 4 bases at J, with 9 bases between the two ends. The CDR3 length is 13 residues. Germline lookup yields CDR1 KGHSH and CDR2 LQKENI.

This clone was recorded only once. This chain connects TRBV23-1 to TRBJ2-5; tentative D call: TRBD1 (5 bases). TRBV23-1 is placed among ORFs of uncertain function. The CDR3 contains 17 residues. V lost 0 bases and J lost 5, with 19 bases in between. CDR3 nucleotides: TGCGCCAGCAGTCAATCGAGGTGGGGCAGGGTGGGGGAGACCCAGTACTTC. It yields the protein CASSQSRWGRVGETQYF.

Comments on this clone: A junction boundary mismatches the germline segment, possibly from a read error. The CDR3 DNA is TGTGCCAGCAGTTTGGGACAGGGGTATGTCTATGGCTACACCTTC. Translation: CASSLGQGYVYGYTF. This rearrangement joins TRBV5-6 to TRBJ1-2, with 10 bases that match TRBD1. Per germline, CDR1 SGHDT and CDR2 YYEEEE. The CDR3 consists of 15 residues.

The rearrangement uses TRBV4-2 and TRBJ2-7; D may match TRBD1 or TRBD2 (6 bases each). V was cut by 2 bases and J by 3 bases, with 11 bases left in between. The CDR3 spans 14 residues. Germline CDR1 reads LGHNA; CDR2 reads YNFKEQ. CDR3 DNA: TGTGCCAGCAGCCAATATGGAGGGGGCTACGAGCAGTACTTC. Protein product: CASSQYGGGYEQYF.

The rearrangement uses TRBV18 and TRBJ2-5; no firm D call. V gave up 3 bases and J gave up 1 base, with 12 bases separating them. Looked up from germline, CDR1 is KGHSH and CDR2 is LQKENI. CDR3 length: 15 residues. Here the CDR3 reads CASSPAASLQETQYF. CDR3 in DNA: TGTGCCAGCTCACCGGCGGCCAGCCTCCAAGAGACCCAGTACTTC.

This chain links TRBV29-1 with TRBJ2-5, with no clear D. Germline V gene lookup returns CDR1 SQVTM and CDR2 ANQGSEA. V gave up 5 bases and J gave up 5 bases, with 12 bases separating them. This CDR3 is 12 amino acids long. This CDR3 reads CSVRNAGETQYF. Here the CDR3 DNA reads TGCAGCGTTCGGAATGCCGGTGAGACCCAGTACTTC.

The chain recombines TRBV7-2 with TRBJ2-2; D call uncertain. CDR3 length: 16 amino acids. V shed 1 base and J shed 1 base, with 10 bases lying between them. CDR1 and CDR2 from the germline V gene are SGHTA and FQGNSA. CDR3 coding DNA: TGTGCCAGCAGCTTAGGTGTCCAGCTGAACACCGGGGAGCTGTTTTTT. It codes for CASSLGVQLNTGELFF.

The chain carries TRBV4-1 and TRBJ1-2, with 7 bases identical to TRBD1. After removal of 4 bases from V and 4 bases from J, the junction contained 9 bases not matched to a gene. Germline loops: CDR1 MGHRA, CDR2 YSYEKL. The CDR3 loop spans 15 amino acids. The DNA of the CDR3 is TGCGCCAGCAGCCCATCAACCGGGACAGCCTATGGCTACACCTTC. It codes for CASSPSTGTAYGYTF.

The rearrangement joins TRBV7-9 to TRBJ1-2, with D uncertain. Germline V gene data show CDR1 as SEHNR and CDR2 as FQNEAQ (reference sequence). The CDR3 spans 13 residues. Trimming cost V 1 base and J 4 bases, with 7 bases left between them. The chain's CDR3 is CASSLERIYGYTF. In nucleotides, the CDR3 is TGTGCCAGCAGCTTAGAGCGGATCTATGGCTACACCTTC.

This chain uses TRBV27 with TRBJ2-2, with D possibly matching TRBD1 (6 bases). Germline V gene data show CDR1 as MNHEY and CDR2 as SMNVEV (reference sequence). The CDR3 covers 12 residues. With 5 bases removed from V and 8 bases from J, the gap between germline ends came to 9 bases. CDR3 nucleotide sequence: TGTGCCAGCAGTGGCCAGGGGGGGGAGCTGTTTTTT. Residues: CASSGQGGELFF.

This clone was found once. V usage is TRBV11-2 and J usage is TRBJ2-7; D call uncertain. The ends were cut back, 5 bases at V and 4 bases at J, with 12 bases in the middle. The germline gives CDR1 SGHAT, CDR2 FQNNGV. This CDR3 is 13 amino acids long. CDR3 in DNA: TGTGCCAGCAGCCCTGACACGCTATACGAGCAGTACTTC. Its translation: CASSPDTLYEQYF.

V and J are TRBV29-1 and TRBJ2-7, with D unclear. V was pared by 6 bases and J by 3 bases, with 12 bases between. The CDR3 loop spans 12 amino acids. CDR1 SQVTM and CDR2 ANQGSEA come from the germline V gene. The CDR3 sequence is CSVENGVYEQYF. CDR3 bases: TGCAGCGTGGAAAATGGGGTCTACGAGCAGTACTTC.

The chain links TRBV4-1 to TRBJ1-2; maybe TRBD1 (6 bases). This CDR3 region has 15 residues. The germline V gene has CDR1 MGHRA and CDR2 YSYEKL. V lost 2 bases and J 5 bases, leaving 15 bases between the germline ends. In DNA form, the CDR3 reads TGCGCCAGCAGCCAAAACAGGGATAAGGCTTATGGCTACACCTTC. This encodes CASSQNRDKAYGYTF.

The chain has TRBV5-4 and TRBJ2-3; D is perhaps TRBD2 (6 bases). The V end was cut by 1 base, the J end by 4 bases, with 13 bases between. The CDR3 loop spans 15 amino acids. CDR1 SGHNT and CDR2 YYREEE come from the germline V gene (reference sequence). CDR3 nucleotides: TGTGCCAGCAGCTTGACACTAGCAGGCCCAGATACGCAGTATTTT. Its translation is CASSLTLAGPDTQYF.

The CDR3 region has the DNA TGTGCCAGCAGTTACTCCCCGCGGGACGAGCAGTACTTC. Protein: CASSYSPRDEQYF. This chain links TRBV6-5 with TRBJ2-7; D is perhaps TRBD2 (5 bases). The CDR3 sequence is 13 residues long. Germline loops: CDR1 MNHEY, CDR2 SVGAGI. V lost 0 bases, J lost 5 bases, and 8 bases lay in between.

The chain has TRBV4-1 and TRBJ2-7; TRBD1 agrees at 8 bases. The CDR3 totals 14 residues. Trimming cost V 4 bases and J 3 bases; bases outside gene matches: 5. CDR1 is MGHRA, CDR2 YSYEKL, per germline. The chain's CDR3 is CASSLGQGGYEQYF. As DNA, the CDR3 is TGCGCCAGCAGCCTCGGACAGGGCGGCTACGAGCAGTACTTC.

This clone has just one count. The rearrangement joins TRBV10-3 to TRBJ1-2; perhaps TRBD1 as D (6 bases). Looked up from germline, CDR1 is ENHRY and CDR2 is SYGVKD. CDR3 length: 14 residues. The V end lost 7 bases, the J end lost 0 bases, and 12 bases lay between the germline ends. In DNA, the CDR3 is TGTGCCATCACTACAGGGAAATCTAACTATGGCTACACCTTC. Translated: CAITTGKSNYGYTF.

The rearrangement links TRBV7-8 to TRBJ1-1, with 9 bases matching TRBD1. Germline assignment: CDR1 SGHVS and CDR2 FQNEAQ. After removal of 2 bases from V and 0 bases from J, the junction contained 7 bases not matched to a gene. The CDR3 loop spans 17 amino acids. As DNA, the CDR3 is TGTGCCAGCAGCTTACGATGGGACAGGGAAGTGAACACTGAAGCTTTCTTT. Its translation: CASSLRWDREVNTEAFF.

The chain links TRBV11-3 to TRBJ2-2; no clear D gene. V gave up 5 bases and J gave up 5 bases, with 9 bases separating them. In germline, CDR1 is SGHNT, CDR2 YENEEA. The CDR3 has 13 residues. The CDR3 loop is CASSPRSTGELFF. CDR3 sequence (DNA): TGTGCCAGCAGCCCACGGTCGACCGGGGAGCTGTTTTTT.

V is TRBV7-9 and J is TRBJ2-1, with D perhaps matching TRBD2 (6 bases). Trimming stripped 2 bases from V and 9 bases from J, with 17 bases between. The germline V gene has CDR1 SEHNR and CDR2 FQNEAQ (reference sequence). The CDR3 is 15 amino acids. CDR3 in DNA: TGTGCCAGCAGCTTAATTAGCGGAATCCGGGGTGAGCAGTTCTTC. This encodes CASSLISGIRGEQFF.

The chain uses TRBV30 and TRBJ1-1; a weak D match, TRBD1 (6 bases). The CDR3 has 14 amino acids. Trimming cost V 0 bases and J 5 bases, with 13 bases left between them. Germline CDR1 reads GTSNPN; CDR2 reads SVGIG (reference sequence). The CDR3 nucleotides read TGTGCCTGGAGTGTAGCGGGGGGCGAGACTGAAGCTTTCTTT. Protein: CAWSVAGGETEAFF.

This rearrangement joins TRBV5-1 to TRBJ2-7; 8 nucleotides line up with TRBD2. This CDR3 has 16 amino acids. V lost 0 bases to trimming and J lost 0 bases; unmatched junction nucleotides: 5. Germline V gives CDR1 SGHRS, CDR2 YFSETQ. The CDR3 DNA sequence: TGCGCCAGCAGCTTGGTTTCGGCGGGGGGCTCCTACGAGCAGTACTTC. Translation gives CASSLVSAGGSYEQYF.

The genes are TRBV18 and TRBJ2-6; 10 nucleotides agree with TRBD1. The CDR3 has 19 residues. The germline CDR1 and CDR2 sequences are KGHSH and LQKENI. V lost 3 bases and J lost 4; bases outside the gene matches: 12. CDR3 DNA sequence: TGTGCCAGCTCACCCCAAACCGGGACAGGGGTAACAGGGGCCAACGTCCTGACTTTC. Translation: CASSPQTGTGVTGANVLTF.